This TCR beta chain was found in a study of blood T cell repertoires in COVID-19. Across the whole study: Acute-phase and convalescent COVID-19 samples originated in the United States, Italy and Spain. In each case, the material was cDNA or gDNA derived from T cells, B-cell-depleted T cells, or PBMCs.

This CDR3 contains 13 residues. V shed 4 bases, J shed 5 bases, and the junction held 5 bases outside the gene matches. The germline CDR1 and CDR2 sequences are KGHSH and LQKENI. Method: immunoSEQ multiplex PCR; TCRdb's copy keeps in-frame clones and lacks some. Of 70,000 or so clones in the sample, around 91% were seen once. This chain joins TRBV18 and TRBJ2-7; 7 bases are shared with TRBD1. This clonotype was sampled from a human donor in a cohort sampled during active COVID-19. Sequencing input: peripheral blood. The CDR3 protein is CASSRNTGDEQYF. The CDR3 DNA is TGTGCCAGCTCACGTAATACAGGGGACGAGCAGTACTTC. The full variable domain, rest sourced from reference TRBV18 and TRBJ2-7, is NAGVMQNPRHLVRRRGQEARLRCSPMKGHSHVYWYRQLPEEGLKFMVYLQKENIIDESGMPKERFSAEFPKEGPSILRIQQVVRGDSAAYFCASSRNTGDEQYFGPGTRLTVT.